Listed below are T cell receptor beta chains from one sample, sequenced in a study of T cells after yellow fever vaccination. TCRdb redid the calling of the 5' RACE reads with MiXCR, one entry per CDR3 protein. The data contain 510,000 or so distinct CDR3 sequences, 19% of them seen just once; the ten biggest clones take up 13% to 15%. This specimen was PBMCs, taken 15 days after the yellow fever booster vaccination. The receptor set was obtained from a man aged 25-45 years who received the YFV17D yellow fever vaccine. Each CDR3 is given with its conserved first and last residue. The D gene is left open where the match is weak. The size of a clone is reported for some rows only, either as once, few or many, or as a class for expanded clones.

v_call,cdr3_length,clone_size,j_call,d_call,cdr3_nt,cdr3_aa
TRBV19,13,.,TRBJ2-2,.,TGTGCAGCCGAGGACTATAACACCGGGGAGCTGTTTTTT,CAAEDYNTGELFF
TRBV5-1,16,few,TRBJ2-5,.,TGCGCCAGCAGCTTGGCTACTAACAGCAAACAAGAGACCCAGTACTTC,CASSLATNSKQETQYF
TRBV5-1,15,few,TRBJ2-3,TRBD2,TGCGCCAGCACACTAGCGGAGCTAAGCACAGATACGCAGTATTTT,CASTLAELSTDTQYF
TRBV12-3/TRBV12-4,13,.,TRBJ2-7,.,TGTGCCAGCACCCGGGACACGCTCTACGAGCAGTACTTC,CASTRDTLYEQYF
TRBV6-1,14,.,TRBJ2-1,.,TGTGCCAGCAGTGGACCAACCAGGGTAGATGAGCAGTTCTTC,CASSGPTRVDEQFF
TRBV10-3,14,.,TRBJ2-1,TRBD1,TGTGCCATGAGAAAAGGGGACAGCTACAATGAGCAGTTCTTC,CAMRKGDSYNEQFF
TRBV20-1,15,few,TRBJ1-4,TRBD1,TGCAGTGCTAGGTCTACGGACAGGGCGGATGAAAAACTGTTTTTT,CSARSTDRADEKLFF
TRBV7-3,13,few,TRBJ2-1,.,TGTGCCAGCAGCCGCGGGAAAGACAATGAGCAGTTCTTC,CASSRGKDNEQFF
TRBV11-1,15,few,TRBJ1-1,.,TGTGCCAGCAGCTTAGTGGCTTCGGGTAGCACTGAAGCTTTCTTT,CASSLVASGSTEAFF
TRBV18,13,few,TRBJ2-5,TRBD1,TGTGCCAGCTCCGACAGGGGGCAAGAGACCCAGTACTTC,CASSDRGQETQYF
TRBV24-1,12,many,TRBJ2-1,TRBD2,TGTGCCACCGCGGCTAGCGGGAGATTTCTGTTCTTC,CATAASGRFLFF
TRBV12-3/TRBV12-4,17,.,TRBJ2-1,TRBD1,TGTGCCAGCTTCGGGGACAGGGAATATGTTAGTGGGAGAGTGCAGTTCTTC,CASFGDREYVSGRVQFF
TRBV18,16,few,TRBJ2-1,.,TGTGCCAGCTCACCACCAGTTGGATCACTAGGGAATGAGCAGTTCTTC,CASSPPVGSLGNEQFF
TRBV7-9,15,few,TRBJ2-7,TRBD2,TGTGCCAGCAGCTTAGGGACTAGGGCCTACTACGAGCAGTACTTC,CASSLGTRAYYEQYF
TRBV7-2,15,.,TRBJ2-2,TRBD1,TGTGCCAGCAGACGGGACAGGGGTGGTACCGGGGAGCTGTTTTTT,CASRRDRGGTGELFF
TRBV7-9,16,few,TRBJ2-1,TRBD1,TGTGCCAGCAGCTTACTGGACAGGGTGGGCTCTATCGGGCAGTTCTTC,CASSLLDRVGSIGQFF
TRBV12-3/TRBV12-4,11,.,TRBJ1-1,.,TGTGCCAGCAGGGCGGCCACTGAAGCTTTCTTT,CASRAATEAFF
TRBV29-1,13,.,TRBJ2-7,TRBD1,TGCATCCGCGGGACAGGGGGCTCCTACGAGCAGTACTTC,CIRGTGGSYEQYF
TRBV28,17,few,TRBJ2-7,TRBD2,TGTGCCAGCAGTTTAATCGCCACTAGCGTAATCGGAGGGGAGCAGTACTTC,CASSLIATSVIGGEQYF
TRBV18,13,.,TRBJ1-2,.,TGTGCCAGCTCCCCCGGGACAATCGATGGCTACACCTTC,CASSPGTIDGYTF
TRBV4-2,16,.,TRBJ2-7,TRBD1,TGTGCCAGCAGCCAAGATCAGGGACAGAAGCACTACGAGCAGTACTTC,CASSQDQGQKHYEQYF
TRBV18,14,.,TRBJ1-1,.,TGTGCCAGCTCACCACCGACAGGTCTCACTGAAGCTTTCTTT,CASSPPTGLTEAFF
TRBV15,12,.,TRBJ2-1,.,TGTGCCACCAGCAGAGTGCGGGGTGAGCAGTTCTTC,CATSRVRGEQFF
TRBV7-2,16,.,TRBJ2-1,.,TGTGCCAGCAGCTACCGTAGCGGACGCTCCTACAATGAGCAGTTCTTC,CASSYRSGRSYNEQFF
TRBV5-5,16,.,TRBJ2-7,.,TGTGCCAGCAGCTTGCCCCCTCGAGGGTTGTCAAGCGAGCAGTACTTC,CASSLPPRGLSSEQYF
TRBV5-4,14,few,TRBJ2-7,TRBD1,TGTGCCAGCAGTTCGCAGGGGGAAACCTACGAGCAGTACTTC,CASSSQGETYEQYF
TRBV20-1,15,.,TRBJ2-7,TRBD2,TGCAGTGCTAGACTGGCTAGCGGGAGGCTACCTCAGCAGTACTTC,CSARLASGRLPQQYF
TRBV23-1,15,few,TRBJ2-7,.,TGCGCCAGCAGTCGATGGGGGTCCAGCAACTACGAGCAGTACTTC,CASSRWGSSNYEQYF